The 25 T cell receptor beta chains below all came from one sample that was sequenced in a study of shared clonotypes between healthy human individuals. Sequenced by immunoSEQ multiplex PCR; TCRdb stores in-frame clones only, minus some. The table includes 500,000 or so clones, around 95% detected once. Sequenced: naive CD4+ T cells sorted from blood. Subset: CD45RA+ positively selected. The receptors here all came from a woman in her 30s in good health.

The chain employs TRBV6-5 and TRBJ2-1, with 7 bases aligning to TRBD2. The CDR3 runs 14 residues. V lost 2 bases and J lost 9; bases outside the gene matches: 7. Germline assignment: CDR1 MNHEY and CDR2 SVGAGI. The CDR3 spells CASSYRGRALEQFF. DNA for the CDR3: TGTGCCAGCAGTTACCGGGGGAGGGCCCTTGAGCAGTTCTTC.

J is TRBJ2-3 and V is TRBV29-1; 9 bases match TRBD1. Germline CDR1 reads SQVTM; CDR2 reads ANQGSEA. V trimming: 8 bases; J trimming: 0 bases; junction bases outside the gene matches: 12. The CDR3 runs 16 residues. CDR3 in DNA: TGCAGCTTCGGGACAGGGTTTAGCGGGAGCACAGATACGCAGTATTTT. It codes for CSFGTGFSGSTDTQYF.

CDR3 in DNA: TGTGCCAGCAGCTTAATTTCGGGACTAGCATGGACCGGGGAGCTGTTTTTT. This encodes CASSLISGLAWTGELFF. The chain couples TRBV7-9 to TRBJ2-2; 9 positions match TRBD2. The CDR3 totals 17 residues. CDR1 is SEHNR, CDR2 FQNEAQ, per germline (reference sequence). Unmatched junction bases numbered 9, after V lost 2 bases and J lost 5 bases.

V gene TRBV4-1 combines with J gene TRBJ2-2; TRBD2 matches 13 bases. V shed 4 bases, J shed 9 bases, and the junction held 11 bases outside the gene matches. Germline loops: CDR1 MGHRA, CDR2 YSYEKL. This CDR3 contains 17 residues. The CDR3 nucleotides read TGCGCCAGCAGCCCGCCCCCACTAGCGGGAGGGCCCTGGGAGCTGTTTTTT. The encoded protein is CASSPPPLAGGPWELFF.

The chain joins TRBV6-6 to TRBJ2-6; D not certain. Between the trimmed V and J ends, which lost 8 bases and 0 bases, there was a span of 8 bases. The CDR3 is 14 amino acids. Germline V CDR1 and CDR2: MNHNY, SVGAGI (reference sequence). CDR3 sequence (DNA): TGTGCCAGCCAACTGGGCTCTGGGGCCAACGTCCTGACTTTC. Encoded protein: CASQLGSGANVLTF.

The V call is TRBV10-3, the J call TRBJ1-2; 8 positions agree with TRBD1. Germline V gene data show CDR1 as ENHRY and CDR2 as SYGVKD. This CDR3 has 15 amino acids. V lost 6 bases to trimming and J lost 6 bases; unmatched junction nucleotides: 12. CDR3 protein: CAIRAGGYSLDGYTF. CDR3 sequence (DNA): TGTGCCATCAGGGCAGGGGGCTATAGTTTGGATGGCTACACCTTC.

V is TRBV28 and J is TRBJ2-5, with D maybe TRBD1 (6 bases). Judging by the DNA end, TRBJ2-7 fits better; the J call may be wrong. This CDR3 spans 10 amino acids. Germline-derived CDR1 and CDR2 are MDHEN and SYDVKM. CDR3 sequence (DNA): TGTGCCAGCAGACAGGGCGAGCAGTACTTC. This encodes CASRQGEQYF.

V and J are TRBV27 and TRBJ2-6; D might be TRBD2 (5 bases). CDR3 length: 15 residues. Trimming shortened V by 6 bases and J by 1 base, and 10 bases separated the two germline ends. Germline lookup yields CDR1 MNHEY and CDR2 SMNVEV (reference sequence). The CDR3 here is CASRFRGSGANVLTF. The CDR3 region has the DNA TGTGCCAGCAGATTTCGGGGTTCTGGGGCCAACGTCCTGACTTTC.

The chain is built from TRBV19 and TRBJ1-4; no reliable D call. The CDR3 loop spans 14 amino acids. Per germline, CDR1 LNHDA and CDR2 SQIVND (reference sequence). The V end was cut by 7 bases, the J end by 0 bases, with 9 bases between. As DNA, the CDR3 is TGTGCCAGTAATGCGGCCCCAACTAATGAAAAACTGTTTTTT. As protein: CASNAAPTNEKLFF.

The J gene is TRBJ2-7, the V gene TRBV5-1; a weak D match, TRBD2 (6 bases). Germline CDR1 and CDR2: SGHRS and YFSETQ. This CDR3 spans 15 amino acids. V shed 4 bases and J shed 1 base, with 15 bases lying between them. CDR3 residues: CASSRGSEPSYEQYF. CDR3 in DNA: TGCGCCAGCAGCCGGGGGTCCGAACCTTCCTACGAGCAGTACTTC.

The genes are TRBV2 and TRBJ1-2; D call uncertain. CDR3 length: 14 amino acids. The germline V gene encodes CDR1 SNHLY and CDR2 FYNNEI. Trimming took off 6 bases at V and 2 bases at J, with 13 bases between the two ends. The CDR3 coding sequence is TGTGCCAGCAGCTCCCCCGGGGTCAACTATGGCTACACCTTC. Its translation: CASSSPGVNYGYTF.

The chain combines TRBV5-1 with TRBJ1-4; TRBD1 matches at 7 bases. V lost 2 bases, J lost 0 bases, and 10 bases stayed unmatched. Germline CDR1 is SGHRS and CDR2 is YFSETQ. The CDR3 is 18 amino acids. CDR3 coding DNA: TGCGCCAGCAGCTTCGACAGGGCCTTCCCGTCAACTAATGAAAAACTGTTTTTT. The encoded protein is CASSFDRAFPSTNEKLFF.

The V call is TRBV10-1, the J call TRBJ2-7; the match to TRBD1 covers 7 bases. CDR1 WNHNN and CDR2 SYGVQD come from the germline V gene (reference sequence). The CDR3 is made up of 14 amino acids. V lost 10 bases and J lost 2; bases outside the gene matches: 11. The DNA of the CDR3 is TGCGCCACGTCGCCGGGACAGAGACCCTACGAGCAGTACTTC. It specifies CATSPGQRPYEQYF.

The chain uses TRBV5-1 and TRBJ2-3; perhaps TRBD2 as D (6 bases). The CDR3 has 15 amino acids. Germline-derived CDR1 and CDR2 are SGHRS and YFSETQ. The V end was cut by 0 bases, the J end by 5 bases, with 13 bases between. This chain's CDR3 is CASSLGPGAGDTQYF. In DNA, the CDR3 is TGCGCCAGCAGCTTGGGTCCGGGAGCGGGAGATACGCAGTATTTT.

The chain couples TRBV14 to TRBJ2-1; D tentatively fits TRBD1 or TRBD2 (5 bases each). The CDR3 covers 16 residues. V was shortened by 1 base and J by 2 bases, with 12 bases between the two germline ends. Germline-derived CDR1 and CDR2 are SGHDN and FVKESK. CDR3 loop: CASSQGDLGAYNEQFF. Written as DNA, the CDR3 is TGTGCCAGCAGCCAAGGGGACCTCGGCGCCTACAATGAGCAGTTCTTC.

This chain links TRBV5-1 with TRBJ2-5; D remains unclear. The CDR3 length is 13 residues. Trimming cost V 0 bases and J 3 bases, with 6 bases left between them. Per the germline V gene, CDR1 is SGHRS and CDR2 is YFSETQ. CDR3 DNA sequence: TGCGCCAGCAGCTTGGCCCTTGAAGAGACCCAGTACTTC. This encodes CASSLALEETQYF.

The chain combines TRBV2 with TRBJ2-5; 7 bases align to TRBD2. The CDR3 runs 12 residues. V shed 6 bases and J 5 bases; nucleotides not matched to a gene: 3. Germline assignment: CDR1 SNHLY and CDR2 FYNNEI. The CDR3 DNA is TGTGCCAGCAGAAGGGGAGGGGAGACCCAGTACTTC. Translating gives CASRRGGETQYF.

The chain employs TRBV27 and TRBJ1-1, with a possible D match to TRBD1 (5 bases). The germline V and J ends were trimmed by 6 bases and 2 bases, with 7 bases remaining between them. CDR3 size: 12 residues. Germline-derived CDR1 and CDR2 are MNHEY and SMNVEV (reference sequence). CDR3 bases: TGTGCCAGCAGAACAGGTAACACTGAAGCTTTCTTT. Encoded protein: CASRTGNTEAFF.

This clone occurred once. The rearrangement uses TRBV29-1 and TRBJ2-3; 14 nucleotides line up with TRBD2. The V and J ends lost 4 bases and 6 bases, in that order; junction bases with no gene match: 6. Germline CDR1 SQVTM, CDR2 ANQGSEA. The CDR3 covers 15 residues. The CDR3 DNA sequence: TGCAGCGTTGCGCCTAGACTAGCGGGAGGGGATACGCAGTATTTT. Amino acid sequence: CSVAPRLAGGDTQYF.

V usage is TRBV11-3 and J usage is TRBJ2-7, with no clear D. CDR1 SGHNT and CDR2 YENEEA come from the germline V gene. V was trimmed by 4 bases and J by 7 bases, leaving 20 bases between them. The CDR3 contains 15 residues. CDR3 residues: CASSSRASDPLEQYF. The CDR3 DNA follows: TGTGCCAGCAGCTCAAGGGCGTCTGATCCCCTTGAGCAGTACTTC. The whole variable domain, remainder taken from reference TRBV11-3 and TRBJ2-7, is EAGVVQSPRYKIIEKKQPVAFWCNPISGHNTLYWYLQNLGQGPELLIRYENEEAVDDSQLPKDRFSAERLKGVDSTLKIQPAELGDSAVYLCASSSRASDPLEQYFGPGTRLTVT.

V usage is TRBV29-1 and J usage is TRBJ2-1, with unresolved D. CDR3 length: 13 residues. CDR1 is SQVTM, CDR2 ANQGSEA, per germline. Trimming removed 3 bases from V and 5 bases from J, with 11 bases in between. Here the CDR3 DNA reads TGCAGCGTTGACCAGACAATTAACAATGAGCAGTTCTTC. Translation gives CSVDQTINNEQFF.

This clone was recorded only once. The V and J genes are TRBV18 and TRBJ1-1, with TRBD1 as a possible D gene (6 bases). Germline V lookup: CDR1 KGHSH, CDR2 LQKENI. There are 16 residues in the CDR3. V was pared by 2 bases and J by 4 bases, with 17 bases between. For the CDR3, the DNA is TGTGCCAGCTCACCATTTCTCGGGGGGGCCGGCACTGAAGCTTTCTTT. It is translated as CASSPFLGGAGTEAFF.

The chain employs TRBV28 and TRBJ1-2, with 7 bases lining up with TRBD1. The CDR3 covers 14 residues. Per germline, CDR1 MDHEN and CDR2 SYDVKM. With 7 bases clipped from V and 4 bases from J, the junction kept 9 bases outside the gene matches. This CDR3 is CASMVTGYLYGYTF. The CDR3 DNA follows: TGTGCCAGCATGGTGACAGGGTACCTCTATGGCTACACCTTC.

This chain joins TRBV4-1 and TRBJ2-5, with 13 positions matching TRBD2. Germline CDR1 and CDR2: MGHRA and YSYEKL. V lost 1 base to trimming and J lost 5 bases; unmatched junction nucleotides: 4. The CDR3 is 16 amino acids. CDR3 region: CASSQGLAGGEETQYF. In DNA, the CDR3 is TGCGCCAGCAGCCAAGGACTAGCGGGAGGTGAGGAGACCCAGTACTTC.

Details on this clone: Other DNA variants within this sample encode the same CDR3. The chain links TRBV5-8 to TRBJ2-7; TRBD2 matches at 8 bases. The CDR3 spans 15 residues. V was pared by 2 bases and J by 1 base, with 5 bases of the junction left unmatched. The germline gives CDR1 SGHTS, CDR2 YDEGEE. This chain's CDR3 is CASSFRVAGSYEQYF. The DNA for the CDR3 is TGTGCCAGCAGCTTCCGGGTAGCGGGGTCCTACGAGCAGTACTTC.